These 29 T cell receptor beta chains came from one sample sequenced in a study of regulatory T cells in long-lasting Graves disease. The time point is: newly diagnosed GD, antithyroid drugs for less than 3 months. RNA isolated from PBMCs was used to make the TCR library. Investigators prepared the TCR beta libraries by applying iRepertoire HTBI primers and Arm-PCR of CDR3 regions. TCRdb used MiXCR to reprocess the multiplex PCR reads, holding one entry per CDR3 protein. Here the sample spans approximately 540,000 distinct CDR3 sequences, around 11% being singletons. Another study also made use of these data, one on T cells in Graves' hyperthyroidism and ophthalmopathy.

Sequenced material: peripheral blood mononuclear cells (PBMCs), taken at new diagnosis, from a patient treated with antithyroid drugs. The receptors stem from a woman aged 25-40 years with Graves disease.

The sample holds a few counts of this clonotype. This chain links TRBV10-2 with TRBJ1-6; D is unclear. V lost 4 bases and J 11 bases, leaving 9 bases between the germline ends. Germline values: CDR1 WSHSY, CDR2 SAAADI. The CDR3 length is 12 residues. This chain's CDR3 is CASSALGAPLHF. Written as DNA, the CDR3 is TGCGCCAGCAGTGCCCTCGGGGCACCCCTCCACTTT.

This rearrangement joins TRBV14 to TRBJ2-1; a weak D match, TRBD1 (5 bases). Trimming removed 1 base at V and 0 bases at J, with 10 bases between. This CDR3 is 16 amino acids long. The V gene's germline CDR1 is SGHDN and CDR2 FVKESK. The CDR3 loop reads CASSQVKGVSYNEQFF. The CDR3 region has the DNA TGTGCCAGCAGCCAAGTCAAAGGGGTCTCCTACAATGAGCAGTTCTTC. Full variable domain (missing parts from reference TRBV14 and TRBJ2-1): EAGVTQFPSHSVIEKGQTVTLRCDPISGHDNLYWYRRVMGKEIKFLLHFVKESKQDESGMPNNRFLAERTGGTYSTLKVQPAELEDSGVYFCASSQVKGVSYNEQFFGPGTRLTVL.

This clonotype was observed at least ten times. This CDR3 is CASSQDGSSVRRHEQFF. CDR3 coding DNA: TGTGCCAGCAGCCAAGACGGGAGCAGTGTTCGACGGCATGAGCAGTTCTTC. The chain joins TRBV3-1 to TRBJ2-1; D is perhaps TRBD2 (6 bases). Germline V gene data show CDR1 as LGHDT and CDR2 as YNNKEL (reference sequence). CDR3 length: 17 amino acids. V was pared by 0 bases and J by 8 bases, with 20 bases between.

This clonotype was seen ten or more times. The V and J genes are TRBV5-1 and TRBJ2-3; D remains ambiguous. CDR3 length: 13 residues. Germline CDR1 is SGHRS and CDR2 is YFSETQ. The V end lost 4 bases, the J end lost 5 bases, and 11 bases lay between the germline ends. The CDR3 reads CASSEELGDTQYF. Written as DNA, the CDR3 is TGCGCCAGCAGCGAGGAGCTGGGAGATACGCAGTATTTT.

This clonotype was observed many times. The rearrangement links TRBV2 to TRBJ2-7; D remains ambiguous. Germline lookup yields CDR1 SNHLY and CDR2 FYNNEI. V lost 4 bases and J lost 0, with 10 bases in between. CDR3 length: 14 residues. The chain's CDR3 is CASSGVGSSYEQYF. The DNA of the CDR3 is TGTGCCAGCAGTGGGGTTGGAAGCTCCTACGAGCAGTACTTC.

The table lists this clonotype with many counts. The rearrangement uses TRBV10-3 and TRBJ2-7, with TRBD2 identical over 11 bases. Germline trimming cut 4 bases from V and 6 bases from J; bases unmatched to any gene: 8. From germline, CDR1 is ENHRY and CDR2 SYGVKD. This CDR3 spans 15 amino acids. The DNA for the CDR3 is TGTGCCATCAGTGGAACTAGCGGGAGTGGGGGCGAGCAGTACTTC. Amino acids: CAISGTSGSGGEQYF.

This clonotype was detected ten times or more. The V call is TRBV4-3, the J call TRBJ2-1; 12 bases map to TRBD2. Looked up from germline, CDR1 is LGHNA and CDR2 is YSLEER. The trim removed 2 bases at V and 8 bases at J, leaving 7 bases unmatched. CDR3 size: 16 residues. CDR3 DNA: TGCGCCAGCAGCCAATCGACTAGCGGGAGTGCGTATGAGCAGTTCTTC. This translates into CASSQSTSGSAYEQFF.

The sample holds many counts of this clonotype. The chain's CDR3 is CASRQTNEKLFF. The CDR3 region has the DNA TGTGCCAGCAGACAAACTAATGAAAAACTGTTTTTT. This rearrangement joins TRBV28 to TRBJ1-4; D unclear. Germline V gene lookup returns CDR1 MDHEN and CDR2 SYDVKM. The V and J ends lost 6 bases and 1 base respectively, with 3 bases between them. The CDR3 has 12 amino acids.

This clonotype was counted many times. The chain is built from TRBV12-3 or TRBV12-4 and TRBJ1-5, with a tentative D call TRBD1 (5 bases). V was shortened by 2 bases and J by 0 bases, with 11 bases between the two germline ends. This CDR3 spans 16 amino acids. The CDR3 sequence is CASSLRGHGSNQPQHF. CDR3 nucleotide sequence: TGTGCCAGCAGTTTAAGAGGACACGGTAGCAATCAGCCCCAGCATTTT.

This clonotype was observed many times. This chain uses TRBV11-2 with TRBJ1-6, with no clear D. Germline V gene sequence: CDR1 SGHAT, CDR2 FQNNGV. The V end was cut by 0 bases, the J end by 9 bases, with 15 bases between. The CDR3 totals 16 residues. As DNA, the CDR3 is TGTGCCAGCAGCTTAGATTTTGGCAGTCGAATTTCACCCCTCCACTTT. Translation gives CASSLDFGSRISPLHF.

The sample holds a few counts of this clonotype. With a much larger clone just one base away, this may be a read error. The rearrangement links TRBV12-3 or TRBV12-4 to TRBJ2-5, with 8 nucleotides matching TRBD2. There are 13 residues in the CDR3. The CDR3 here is CASRFSGTEIQYF. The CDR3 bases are TGTGCCAGCAGATTTAGCGGGACCGAGATCCAGTACTTC.

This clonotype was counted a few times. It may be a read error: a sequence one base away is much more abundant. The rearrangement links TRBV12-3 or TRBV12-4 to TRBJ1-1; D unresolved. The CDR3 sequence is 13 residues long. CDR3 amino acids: CASRRTGEREVFF. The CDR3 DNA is TGTGCCAGCAGACGGACCGGGGAGAGGGAAGTTTTCTTT.

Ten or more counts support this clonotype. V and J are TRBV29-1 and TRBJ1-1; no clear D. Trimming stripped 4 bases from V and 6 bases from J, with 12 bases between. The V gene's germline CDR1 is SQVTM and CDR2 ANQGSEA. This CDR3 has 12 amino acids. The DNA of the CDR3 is TGCAGCGTTGTAGCGGACTCACCTGAAGCTTTCTTT. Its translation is CSVVADSPEAFF.

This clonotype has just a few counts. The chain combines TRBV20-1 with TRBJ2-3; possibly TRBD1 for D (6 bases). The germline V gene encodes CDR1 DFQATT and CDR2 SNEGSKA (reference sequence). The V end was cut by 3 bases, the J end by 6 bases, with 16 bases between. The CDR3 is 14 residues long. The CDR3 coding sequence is TGCAGTGCTAGGAGGGGGACAACGATGGATACGCAGTATTTT. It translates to CSARRGTTMDTQYF.

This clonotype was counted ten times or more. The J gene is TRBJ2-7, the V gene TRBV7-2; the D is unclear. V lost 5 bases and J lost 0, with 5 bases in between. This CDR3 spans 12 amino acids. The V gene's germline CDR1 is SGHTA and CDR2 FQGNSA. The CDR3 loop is CASSASSYEQYF. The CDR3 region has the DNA TGTGCCAGCAGCGCGAGCTCCTACGAGCAGTACTTC.

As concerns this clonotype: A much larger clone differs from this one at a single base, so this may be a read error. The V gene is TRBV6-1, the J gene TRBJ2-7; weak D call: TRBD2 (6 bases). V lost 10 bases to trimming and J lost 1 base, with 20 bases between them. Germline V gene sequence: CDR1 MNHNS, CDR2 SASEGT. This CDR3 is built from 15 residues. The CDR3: CATLATRRRSYEQYF. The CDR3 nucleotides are TGTGCCACGCTAGCGACAAGGCGGAGGTCCTACGAGCAGTACTTC.

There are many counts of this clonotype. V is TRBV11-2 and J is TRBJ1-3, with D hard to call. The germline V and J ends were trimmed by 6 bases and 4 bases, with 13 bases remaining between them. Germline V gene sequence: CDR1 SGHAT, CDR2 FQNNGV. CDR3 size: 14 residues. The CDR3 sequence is CASRGIFRGNTIYF. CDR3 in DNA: TGTGCCAGCAGGGGCATATTTCGCGGAAACACCATATATTTT.

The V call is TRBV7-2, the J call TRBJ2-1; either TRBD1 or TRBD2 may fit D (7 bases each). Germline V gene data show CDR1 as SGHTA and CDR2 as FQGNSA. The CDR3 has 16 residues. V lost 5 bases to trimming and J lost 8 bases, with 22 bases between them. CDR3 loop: CASSLRLAGGGDEQFF. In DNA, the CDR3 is TGTGCCAGCAGCCTGAGACTAGCAGGGGGTGGAGATGAGCAGTTCTTC.

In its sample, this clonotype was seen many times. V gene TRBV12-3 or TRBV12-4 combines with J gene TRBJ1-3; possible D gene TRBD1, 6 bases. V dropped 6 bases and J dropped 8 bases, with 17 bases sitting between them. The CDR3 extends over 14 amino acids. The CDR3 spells CASRRYRDGDTIYF. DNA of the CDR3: TGTGCCAGCAGACGTTACAGGGATGGGGACACCATATATTTT.

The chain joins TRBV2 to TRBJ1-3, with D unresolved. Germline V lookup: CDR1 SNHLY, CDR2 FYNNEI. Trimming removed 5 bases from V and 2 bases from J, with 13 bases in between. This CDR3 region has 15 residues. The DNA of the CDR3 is TGTGCCAGCAGTCTATCGGGGTCCCCTGGAAACACCATATATTTT. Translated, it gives CASSLSGSPGNTIYF.

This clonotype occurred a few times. The DNA of the CDR3 is TGTGCCAGCAGCTCCCTAGCGGGAAGGCCGGGCACCGGGGAGCTGTTTTTT. Protein sequence: CASSSLAGRPGTGELFF. This chain uses TRBV7-9 with TRBJ2-2; the match to TRBD2 covers 9 bases. The CDR3 sequence is 17 residues long. The V gene's germline CDR1 is SEHNR and CDR2 FQNEAQ (reference sequence). J was trimmed by 4 bases and V by 4 bases; bases with no gene match: 10. Using reference TRBV7-9 and TRBJ2-2 for the parts outside the CDR3, the full variable domain is DTGVSQNPRHKITKRGQNVTFRCDPISEHNRLYWYRQTLGQGPEFLTYFQNEAQLEKSRLLSDRFSAERPKGSFSTLEIQRTEQGDSAMYLCASSSLAGRPGTGELFFGEGSRLTVL.

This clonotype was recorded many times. The CDR3 reads CASSQDPRTTGQYEQYF. The CDR3 nucleotides read TGTGCCAGCAGCCAAGATCCACGCACGACAGGGCAGTACGAGCAGTACTTC. The rearrangement links TRBV3-1 to TRBJ2-7, with 7 nucleotides matching TRBD1. Per the germline V gene, CDR1 is LGHDT and CDR2 is YNNKEL (reference sequence). CDR3 size: 17 residues. The junction had 12 bases not matched to a gene; V was cut back by 0 bases and J by 4 bases.

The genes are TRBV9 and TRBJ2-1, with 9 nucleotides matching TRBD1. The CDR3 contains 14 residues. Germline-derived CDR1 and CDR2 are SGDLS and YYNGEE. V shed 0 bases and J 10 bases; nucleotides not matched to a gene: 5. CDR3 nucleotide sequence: TGTGCCAGCAGCGTAGTCGGACAGGGGACCGAGCAGTTCTTC. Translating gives CASSVVGQGTEQFF.

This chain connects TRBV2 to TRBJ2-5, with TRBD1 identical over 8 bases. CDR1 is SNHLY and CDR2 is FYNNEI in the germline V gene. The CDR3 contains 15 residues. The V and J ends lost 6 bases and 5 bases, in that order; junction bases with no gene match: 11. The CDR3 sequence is CASRRQGALSETQYF. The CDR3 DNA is TGTGCCAGCAGAAGGCAGGGGGCTTTGAGTGAGACCCAGTACTTC.

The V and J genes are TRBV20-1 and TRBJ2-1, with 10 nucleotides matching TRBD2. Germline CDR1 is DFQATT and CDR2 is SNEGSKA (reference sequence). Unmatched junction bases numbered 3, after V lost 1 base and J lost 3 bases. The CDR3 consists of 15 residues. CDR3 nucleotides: TGCAGTGCTAGAGGCCTAGCGGGAGTCTACAATGAGCAGTTCTTC. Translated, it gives CSARGLAGVYNEQFF.

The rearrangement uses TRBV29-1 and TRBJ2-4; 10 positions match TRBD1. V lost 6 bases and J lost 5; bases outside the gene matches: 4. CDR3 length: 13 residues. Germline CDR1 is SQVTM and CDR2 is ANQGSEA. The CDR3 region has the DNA TGCAGCGTCGGTGGGACAGGGGAAAACATTCAGTACTTC. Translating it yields CSVGGTGENIQYF. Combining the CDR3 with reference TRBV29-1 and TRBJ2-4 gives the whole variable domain SAVISQKPSRDICQRGTSLTIQCQVDSQVTMMFWYRQQPGQSLTLIATANQGSEATYESGFVIDKFPISRPNLTFSTLTVSNMSPEDSSIYLCSVGGTGENIQYFGAGTRLSVL.

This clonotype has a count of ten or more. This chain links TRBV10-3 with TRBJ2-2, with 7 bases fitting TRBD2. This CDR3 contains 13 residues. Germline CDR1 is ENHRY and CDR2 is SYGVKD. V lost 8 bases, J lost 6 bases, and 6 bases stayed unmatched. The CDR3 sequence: CAIGLVPPGELFF. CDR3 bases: TGTGCCATCGGACTAGTCCCTCCCGGGGAGCTGTTTTTT.

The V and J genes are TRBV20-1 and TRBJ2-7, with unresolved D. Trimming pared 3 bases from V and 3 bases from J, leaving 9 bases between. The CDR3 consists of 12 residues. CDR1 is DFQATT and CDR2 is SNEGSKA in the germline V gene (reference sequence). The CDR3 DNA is TGCAGTGCTAGCAGAGTGATCTACGAGCAGTACTTC. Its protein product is CSASRVIYEQYF.

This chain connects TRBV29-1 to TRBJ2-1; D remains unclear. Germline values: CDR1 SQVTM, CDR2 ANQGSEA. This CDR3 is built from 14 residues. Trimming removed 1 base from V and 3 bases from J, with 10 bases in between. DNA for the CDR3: TGCAGCGTTGAAGTTGCGTCTAGCTACAATGAGCAGTTCTTC. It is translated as CSVEVASSYNEQFF.